What follows describes a single T cell receptor beta chain. The antigen is unknown. The data stem from a study of a mutant IDH1 vaccine in newly diagnosed glioma. Background on the study: Initiation of the vaccine course occurred 4-6 weeks after radiotherapy alone, or alongside temozolomide cycles.

Profiling relied on immunoSEQ multiplex PCR, and the TCRdb table lists in-frame clones only, not all of them. The table lists just over 60,000 clones, roughly 87% of them singletons. Time point denoted: week 47, end of study. Every single dose of the vaccine, 300 ug of mutant IDH1 20-mer peptide, came with topical imiquimod. Patients had eight vaccinations, in weeks 1, 3, 5, 7, 11, 15, 19 and 23. This sample comprised PBMCs, obtained from a glioma patient whose treatment included an IDH1 peptide vaccine. This receptor was taken from a young man with glioma.

CDR3 in DNA: TGTGCCAGCAGCTCGGGGGGAGGGGGCAACACAGATACGCAGTATTTT. This gives the protein CASSSGGGGNTDTQYF. The rearrangement links TRBV28 to TRBJ2-3; D possibly uses TRBD1 or TRBD2 (7 bases each). V was pared by 6 bases and J by 2 bases, with 18 bases between. This CDR3 is built from 16 residues. Germline CDR1 MDHEN, CDR2 SYDVKM.